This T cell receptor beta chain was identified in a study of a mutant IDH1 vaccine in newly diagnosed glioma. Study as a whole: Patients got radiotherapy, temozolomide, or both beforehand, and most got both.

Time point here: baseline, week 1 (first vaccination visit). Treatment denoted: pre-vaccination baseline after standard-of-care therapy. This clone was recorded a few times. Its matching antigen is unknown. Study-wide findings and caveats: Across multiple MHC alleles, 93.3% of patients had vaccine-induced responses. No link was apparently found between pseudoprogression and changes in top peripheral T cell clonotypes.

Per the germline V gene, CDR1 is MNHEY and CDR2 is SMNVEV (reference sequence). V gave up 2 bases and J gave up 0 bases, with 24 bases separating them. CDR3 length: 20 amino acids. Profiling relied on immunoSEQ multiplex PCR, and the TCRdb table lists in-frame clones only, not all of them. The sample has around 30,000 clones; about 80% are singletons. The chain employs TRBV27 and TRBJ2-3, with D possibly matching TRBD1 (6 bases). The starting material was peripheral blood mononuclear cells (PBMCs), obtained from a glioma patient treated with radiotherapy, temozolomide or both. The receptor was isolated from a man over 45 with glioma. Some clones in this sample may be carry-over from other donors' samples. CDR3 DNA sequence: TGTGCCAGCAGTTTAAAGGGGCCCCGGGGAACAGGGATGAGCACAGATACGCAGTATTTT. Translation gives CASSLKGPRGTGMSTDTQYF.